This section outlines one T cell receptor beta chain sequence together with its context. The antigen remains unidentified. At one boundary the junction diverges from the germline segment, which might be a read error. The method was immunoSEQ multiplex PCR; TCRdb's version includes in-frame clones alone and lacks a portion of them. The sample has about 50,000 clones; roughly 92% are singletons. This sample was included in a study of a mutant IDH1 vaccine in newly diagnosed glioma. Study summary: Those enrolled had earlier been treated with radiotherapy, temozolomide, or both, mostly both.

The CDR3 is made up of 13 amino acids. The germline V gene encodes CDR1 SSHAT and CDR2 FNYEAQ (reference sequence). Time point specified: week 35, safety follow-up. Doses of 300 ug of mutant IDH1 20-mer peptide were given with topical imiquimod. Patients had eight vaccinations, in weeks 1, 3, 5, 7, 11, 15, 19 and 23. Each tumor in the donors was a new WHO grade 3 or 4 astrocytoma, IDH1-mutant and ATRX-lost. The rearrangement uses TRBV7-7 and TRBJ2-5; D possibly corresponds to TRBD2 (5 bases). The sequence derives from a man aged 50 to 59 with glioma. Specimen: PBMCs, collected from a glioma patient whose treatment included an IDH1 peptide vaccine. CDR3 region: CASSLGGSETQYF. CDR3 bases: TGTGCTAGCAGCTTAGGAGGCTCCGAGACCCAGTACTTC.